This T cell receptor (beta chain) was documented in a study of shared T cell receptors in the human thymus. Trimming removed 5 bases at V and 6 bases at J, with 7 bases between. The CDR3 is made up of 12 amino acids. Germline-derived CDR1 and CDR2 are LGHNA and YSLEER. Generated by immunoSEQ multiplex PCR, the TCRdb table keeps only in-frame clones and is missing some. The sample lists about 710,000 clones; 87% were seen once. These data also featured in a second study, about human thymus T cells. That study adds: Donor material was obtained from healthy Finnish infants undergoing corrective surgery for congenital heart defects. The thymus tissue came from resections taken during corrective heart surgery. An apparent bias in V and J gene usage was seen in thymic and blood repertoires. Related reports documented highly overlapping thymic repertoires among unrelated individuals.

The sequenced sample was thymocytes. This chain links TRBV4-3 with TRBJ2-2, with unresolved D. The receptor's source is a boy less than two years old with a congenital heart defect. The CDR3 region is CASSEPAGELFF. In DNA form, the CDR3 reads TGCGCCAGCAGCGAGCCCGCCGGGGAGCTGTTTTTT.